The rows below give T cell receptor beta chains drawn from one sample of a study of blood T cell repertoires in COVID-19. Libraries were prepared by immunoSEQ multiplex PCR; TCRdb keeps only in-frame clonotypes and omits some of them. The sample gives approximately 280,000 clones, roughly 87% of which show up once; more than 7.5% is in the top ten. Sequences were obtained from peripheral blood. The receptor set was obtained from a man aged 18 to 35 with active or convalescent COVID-19. Each CDR3 is given with its conserved first and last residue. The order of the fields is J gene, CDR3 length, V gene, D gene, clone size, CDR3 protein, CDR3 DNA. D genes are given only for firm matches. Only part of the rows carry a size: once, few, many, or a class if the clone is expanded.

J: TRBJ1-1; length: 14; V: TRBV5-4; D: .; size: .; CDR3: CASSLGQGPSEAFF; DNA: TGTGCCAGCAGCTTGGGGCAGGGTCCGTCTGAAGCTTTCTTT
J: TRBJ1-1; length: 14; V: TRBV27; D: .; size: .; CDR3: CASRSFLLNTEAFF; DNA: TGTGCCAGCAGGTCCTTCCTCCTGAACACTGAAGCTTTCTTT
J: TRBJ1-1; length: 14; V: TRBV18; D: .; size: .; CDR3: CASSPNRERTEAFF; DNA: TGTGCCAGCTCACCAAACAGGGAGAGGACTGAAGCTTTCTTT
J: TRBJ2-7; length: 14; V: TRBV11-2; D: .; size: once; CDR3: CASSLPVSSYEQYF; DNA: TGTGCCAGCAGCTTACCTGTCAGCTCCTACGAGCAGTACTTC
J: TRBJ2-7; length: 12; V: TRBV13; D: .; size: .; CDR3: CASSLGRYEQYF; DNA: TGTGCCAGCAGCTTAGGCCGGTACGAGCAGTACTTC
J: TRBJ1-1; length: 14; V: TRBV6-4; D: .; size: .; CDR3: CASSERGFVTEAFF; DNA: TGTGCCAGCAGTGAGCGGGGTTTCGTCACTGAAGCTTTCTTT
J: TRBJ1-2; length: 12; V: TRBV6-5; D: .; size: .; CDR3: CASRSGQRGYTF; DNA: TGTGCCAGCAGATCTGGACAACGAGGCTACACCTTC
J: TRBJ2-3; length: 16; V: TRBV5-1; D: TRBD2; size: .; CDR3: CASSTAAGGGADTQYF; DNA: TGCGCCAGCAGCACCGCAGCGGGGGGTGGGGCAGATACGCAGTATTTT
J: TRBJ1-4; length: 16; V: TRBV13; D: .; size: .; CDR3: CASSDRPGSADEKLFF; DNA: TGTGCCAGCAGCGATAGACCTGGATCGGCGGATGAAAAACTGTTTTTT
J: TRBJ1-2; length: 15; V: TRBV19; D: TRBD1; size: .; CDR3: CASSTPGQVGYGYTF; DNA: TGTGCCAGTAGTACTCCGGGACAGGTCGGCTATGGCTACACCTTC
J: TRBJ1-2; length: 14; V: TRBV5-4; D: .; size: .; CDR3: CASSRDGLTYGYTF; DNA: TGTGCCAGCAGCCGGGACGGACTAACCTATGGCTACACCTTC
J: TRBJ2-5; length: 15; V: TRBV10-3; D: .; size: once; CDR3: CAISEPRATAKTQYF; DNA: TGTGCCATCAGTGAGCCGAGGGCCACAGCTAAGACCCAGTACTTC
J: TRBJ1-2; length: 14; V: TRBV6-6; D: TRBD1; size: .; CDR3: CASSQTGGGYGYTF; DNA: TGTGCCAGCAGTCAAACAGGGGGCGGGTATGGCTACACCTTC
J: TRBJ2-7; length: 14; V: TRBV5-4; D: TRBD2; size: .; CDR3: CASSWGAGGYEQYF; DNA: TGTGCCAGCAGCTGGGGAGCGGGGGGCTACGAGCAGTACTTC
J: TRBJ1-6; length: 15; V: TRBV10-1; D: TRBD1; size: .; CDR3: CASSRTGGNNSPLHF; DNA: TGCGCCAGCAGTCGGACAGGGGGCAATAATTCACCCCTCCACTTT
J: TRBJ2-3; length: 13; V: TRBV27; D: .; size: .; CDR3: CASSLGGPDTQYF; DNA: TGTGCCAGCAGTTTGGGGGGTCCAGATACGCAGTATTTT